Presented here are 10 T cell receptor beta chains from one specimen sequenced in a study of OX40 agonist ivuxolimab in advanced cancers. Libraries came from the immunoSEQ multiplex PCR assay. TCRdb retrieved this table from immuneACCESS and kept in-frame rearrangements only. Not all clones are present; in checked studies, unresolved V genes account for under half, and no reason is known for the remainder. For this sample there are over 55,000 clones; around 84% appear just once. The top ten hold about 7.9% of the sample. Sample: CD4+ or CD8+ T cells sorted from blood, taken in a trial of the OX40 agonist ivuxolimab. Receptor source: an adult with an advanced solid tumor such as melanoma, head and neck, liver or kidney cancer.

This clone came up once. The chain combines TRBV19 with TRBJ2-3, with D unclear. CDR3 length equals 15 residues. V was clipped by 3 bases and J by 0 bases, with 10 bases between them. Germline V gene data show CDR1 as LNHDA and CDR2 as SQIVND (reference sequence). In nucleotides, the CDR3 is TGTGCCAGTAGTATCTGGTACAGTAGCACAGATACGCAGTATTTT. Translating gives CASSIWYSSTDTQYF.

The chain combines TRBV7-9 with TRBJ1-2; D perhaps matches TRBD1 (5 bases). The CDR3 has 14 residues. Germline V lookup: CDR1 SEHNR, CDR2 FQNEAQ (reference sequence). V was pared by 5 bases and J by 1 base, with 11 bases between. This CDR3 reads CASSQGTGNYGYTF. CDR3 nucleotides: TGTGCCAGCAGCCAAGGGACGGGTAACTATGGCTACACCTTC.

The CDR3 DNA is TGCACCAGCAGCCAAGGGACAGGGAGTCCTATGGCCTACACCTTC. This gives the protein CTSSQGTGSPMAYTF. The gene calls are TRBV1 and TRBJ1-2; the D call in the table, TRBD1, was not verified against the DNA. TRBV1 is labeled a pseudogene. The length of the CDR3 is 15 residues.

The CDR3 loop reads CASSYPKGGWETQYF. The CDR3 DNA sequence: TGTGCCAGCAGTTACCCGAAAGGGGGCTGGGAGACCCAGTACTTC. This chain uses TRBV6-6 with TRBJ2-5; TRBD1 aligns across 7 bases. V was pared by 2 bases and J by 5 bases, with 8 bases of the junction left unmatched. Germline V gives CDR1 MNHNY, CDR2 SVGAGI (reference sequence). The CDR3 length is 15 residues.

This chain uses TRBV9 with TRBJ2-3, with D unclear. The CDR3 contains 15 residues. The germline V gene has CDR1 SGDLS and CDR2 YYNGEE. The V end lost 4 bases, the J end lost 0 bases, and 12 bases lay between the germline ends. CDR3 nucleotides: TGTGCCAGCAGCCCAGGTTGGTCGAGCACAGATACGCAGTATTTT. It is translated as CASSPGWSSTDTQYF.

The CDR3 DNA reads TGCGCCAGCAGCTTACTAGCGGGATTCTACGAGCAGTACTTC. It encodes CASSLLAGFYEQYF. The chain has TRBV5-1 and TRBJ2-7; 10 bases map to TRBD2. In germline, CDR1 is SGHRS, CDR2 YFSETQ. The J segment lost 3 bases and the V segment lost 2 bases, leaving 2 bases of the junction unmatched. This CDR3 has 14 residues.

The rearrangement uses TRBV5-4 and TRBJ2-3; 10 bases match TRBD1. CDR1 is SGHNT and CDR2 is YYREEE in the germline V gene (reference sequence). This CDR3 contains 15 residues. J lost 2 bases, V lost 4 bases, and 4 bases had no gene match. CDR3 DNA sequence: TGTGCCAGCAGCCAGGGACAGGGGACCACAGATACGCAGTATTTT. Encoded protein: CASSQGQGTTDTQYF.

This chain connects TRBV10-3 to TRBJ2-3; TRBD2 matches at 8 bases. After removal of 4 bases from V and 0 bases from J, the junction contained 12 bases not matched to a gene. Germline lookup yields CDR1 ENHRY and CDR2 SYGVKD. CDR3 length equals 18 residues. As DNA, the CDR3 is TGTGCCATCAGTGGATCTAGCGGGCGAACGGCTAGCACAGATACGCAGTATTTT. It encodes CAISGSSGRTASTDTQYF.

By share, this clone counts as medium-sized. This sequence joins TRBV2 and TRBJ1-1, with 10 bases identical to TRBD1. With V trimmed by 3 bases and J by 9 bases, 4 bases remained unmatched. The germline V gene encodes CDR1 SNHLY and CDR2 FYNNEI. The CDR3 has 13 residues. CDR3 nucleotides: TGTGCCAGCAGTGACCCAGACAGGGGGCAAGCTTTCTTT. Its protein is CASSDPDRGQAFF.

The chain uses TRBV18 and TRBJ2-1; 8 nucleotides agree with TRBD2. Germline CDR1 is KGHSH and CDR2 is LQKENI. J lost 0 bases, V lost 4 bases, and 11 bases had no gene match. The CDR3 loop spans 18 amino acids. DNA of the CDR3: TGTGCCAGCTCACTAAGGAGCGGGGGAGTAAGCTCCTACAATGAGCAGTTCTTC. This codes for CASSLRSGGVSSYNEQFF.